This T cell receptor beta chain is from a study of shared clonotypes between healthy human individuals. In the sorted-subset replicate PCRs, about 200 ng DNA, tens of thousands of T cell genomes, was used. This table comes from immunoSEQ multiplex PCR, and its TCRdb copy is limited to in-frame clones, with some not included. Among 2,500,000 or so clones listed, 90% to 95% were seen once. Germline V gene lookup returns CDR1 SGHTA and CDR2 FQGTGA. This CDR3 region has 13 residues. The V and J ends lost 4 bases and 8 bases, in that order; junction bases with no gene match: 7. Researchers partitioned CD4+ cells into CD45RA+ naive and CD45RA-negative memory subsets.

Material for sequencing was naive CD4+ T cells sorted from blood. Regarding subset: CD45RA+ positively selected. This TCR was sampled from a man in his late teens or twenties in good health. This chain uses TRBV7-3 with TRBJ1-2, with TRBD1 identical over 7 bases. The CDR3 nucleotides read TGTGCCAGCAGCTCAAGAACAGGGGAAGGCTACACCTTC. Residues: CASSSRTGEGYTF.